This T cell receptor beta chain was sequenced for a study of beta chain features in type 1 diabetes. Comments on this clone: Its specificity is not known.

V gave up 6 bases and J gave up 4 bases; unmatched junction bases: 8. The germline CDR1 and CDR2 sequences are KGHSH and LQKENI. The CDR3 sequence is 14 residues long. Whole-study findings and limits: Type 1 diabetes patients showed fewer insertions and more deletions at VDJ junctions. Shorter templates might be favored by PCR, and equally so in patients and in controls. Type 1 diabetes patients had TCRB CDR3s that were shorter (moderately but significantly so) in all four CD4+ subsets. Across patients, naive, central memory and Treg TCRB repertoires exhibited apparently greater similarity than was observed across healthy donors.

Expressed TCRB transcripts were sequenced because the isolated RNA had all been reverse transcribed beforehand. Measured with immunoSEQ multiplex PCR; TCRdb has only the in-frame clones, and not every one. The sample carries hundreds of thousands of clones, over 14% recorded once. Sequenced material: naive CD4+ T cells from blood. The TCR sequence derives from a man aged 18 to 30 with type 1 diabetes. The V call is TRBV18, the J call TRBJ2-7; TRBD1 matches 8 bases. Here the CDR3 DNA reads TGTGCCAGCTCGACTACCGGGACAGGATACGAGCAGTACTTC. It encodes CASSTTGTGYEQYF.